This TCR beta chain was sequenced during a study of cytomegalovirus exposure and HLA in healthy donors. The study, taken as a whole, reports: It was 150 to 200 TCR beta chains that were listed as cytomegalovirus-associated. One later analysis, an examination of the 100 to 150 validation repertoires, found that first-cohort TCR clusters tended to co-occur in them. Rarity marked most TCR sequences, yet some public TCRs occurred in many donors.

Sequencing used immunoSEQ multiplex PCR; TCRdb keeps in-frame clones, though not all of them. The sample holds roughly 90,000 clones, 85% seen once. Comment on this clone: The antigen is unknown.

Germline V CDR1 and CDR2: LNHDA, SQIVND (reference sequence). The length of the CDR3 is 15 residues. The V end lost 5 bases, the J end lost 2 bases, and 16 bases lay between the germline ends. Material: PBMCs. The receptor comes from a man younger than 35 in good health and CMV-seropositive. The V and J genes are TRBV19 and TRBJ2-7; possible D gene TRBD1, 6 bases. CDR3 sequence (DNA): TGTGCCAGTAGTTCGGACAGAGGTTACGCCTACGAGCAGTACTTC. This sequence encodes CASSSDRGYAYEQYF.